This entry lists 9 T cell receptor beta chains sequenced from one sample in a study of cytotoxic CD8 clonotypes in ibrutinib-treated CLL. TCRdb keeps only in-frame clones here, not all; method: immunoSEQ multiplex PCR. This sample has fewer than 10,000 clones, with roughly three quarters found just once. This sample comprised PBMCs, obtained before ibrutinib treatment. The receptors were gathered from a human donor with chronic lymphocytic leukemia.

This sequence joins TRBV9 and TRBJ1-1; D may be TRBD1 (6 bases). The V gene's germline CDR1 is SGDLS and CDR2 YYNGEE. The CDR3 is 16 amino acids. The germline V and J ends were trimmed by 2 bases and 0 bases, with 14 bases remaining between them. The CDR3 protein is CASSVGLTGLNTEAFF. CDR3 nucleotides: TGTGCCAGCAGCGTGGGGCTGACAGGTCTGAACACTGAAGCTTTCTTT. Supplemented by reference TRBV9 and TRBJ1-1, the full variable domain reads DSGVTQTPKHLITATGQRVTLRCSPRSGDLSVYWYQQSLDQGLQFLIQYYNGEERAKGNILERFSAQQFPDLHSELNLSSLELGDSALYFCASSVGLTGLNTEAFFGQGTRLTVV.

This clone turned up a few times. The chain is built from TRBV4-1 and TRBJ2-3; a weak D match, TRBD2 (5 bases). Trimming cost V 5 bases and J 0 bases, with 15 bases left between them. This CDR3 has 16 amino acids. From germline, CDR1 is MGHRA and CDR2 YSYEKL. The CDR3 DNA reads as TGCGCCAGCAGCAAAAGAGCGGACTCCAGCACAGATACGCAGTATTTT. As protein: CASSKRADSSTDTQYF.

The chain employs TRBV28 and TRBJ1-3; maybe TRBD1 (6 bases). Germline V gene sequence: CDR1 MDHEN, CDR2 SYDVKM. The CDR3 totals 12 residues. The V end was cut by 6 bases, the J end by 8 bases, with 11 bases between. For the CDR3, the DNA is TGTGCCAGCAGGACAGGTTCGGACACCATATATTTT. It specifies CASRTGSDTIYF.

The chain recombines TRBV18 with TRBJ2-2, with a tentative D call TRBD2 (6 bases). Germline V gives CDR1 KGHSH, CDR2 LQKENI. This CDR3 region has 17 residues. Trimming stripped 4 bases from V and 5 bases from J, with 20 bases between. The CDR3 DNA is TGTGCCAGCTCACGGCCCCTGGAGGGCCGGGAGACCGGGGAGCTGTTTTTT. Its translation is CASSRPLEGRETGELFF.

As DNA, the CDR3 is TGCGCCACCTCTCAGGCGGGGAATTCACCCCTCCACTTT. This sequence encodes CATSQAGNSPLHF. The chain recombines TRBV10-1 with TRBJ1-6; D uncertain. Germline lookup yields CDR1 WNHNN and CDR2 SYGVQD (reference sequence). The CDR3 is made up of 13 amino acids. The V and J ends lost 10 bases and 7 bases respectively, with 14 bases between them.

The chain links TRBV7-8 to TRBJ2-3, with 10 bases aligning to TRBD2. V was clipped by 4 bases and J by 4 bases; unmatched bases: 5. The CDR3 sequence is 15 residues long. Germline V CDR1 and CDR2: SGHVS, FQNEAQ. Here the CDR3 reads CASSSSGSRADTQYF. The CDR3 region has the DNA TGTGCCAGCAGCTCTAGCGGGAGTAGGGCAGATACGCAGTATTTT.

This clone was seen a handful of times. The gene calls are TRBV6-1 and TRBJ1-1, with a possible D match to TRBD1 (6 bases). Trimming stripped 6 bases from V and 2 bases from J, with 10 bases between. CDR1 is MNHNS, CDR2 SASEGT, per germline. The CDR3 spans 13 residues. Here the CDR3 reads CASRQGANTEAFF. DNA for the CDR3: TGTGCCAGCAGACAGGGTGCCAACACTGAAGCTTTCTTT.

The chain recombines TRBV7-6 with TRBJ2-5, with 8 nucleotides matching TRBD2. The CDR3 is 16 residues long. J lost 4 bases, V lost 1 base, and 8 bases had no gene match. In germline, CDR1 is SGHVS, CDR2 FNYEAQ. The CDR3 loop is CASSLGAREGAETQYF. Written as DNA, the CDR3 is TGTGCCAGCAGCTTAGGAGCCCGGGAGGGCGCAGAGACCCAGTACTTC.

The chain combines TRBV18 with TRBJ2-7, with 8 bases fitting TRBD1. Germline loops: CDR1 KGHSH, CDR2 LQKENI. This CDR3 has 15 residues. The junction had 6 bases not matched to a gene; V was cut back by 0 bases and J by 5 bases. The CDR3 is CASSPPGQALDEQYF. CDR3 nucleotide sequence: TGTGCCAGCTCACCACCGGGACAGGCCCTGGACGAGCAGTACTTC.